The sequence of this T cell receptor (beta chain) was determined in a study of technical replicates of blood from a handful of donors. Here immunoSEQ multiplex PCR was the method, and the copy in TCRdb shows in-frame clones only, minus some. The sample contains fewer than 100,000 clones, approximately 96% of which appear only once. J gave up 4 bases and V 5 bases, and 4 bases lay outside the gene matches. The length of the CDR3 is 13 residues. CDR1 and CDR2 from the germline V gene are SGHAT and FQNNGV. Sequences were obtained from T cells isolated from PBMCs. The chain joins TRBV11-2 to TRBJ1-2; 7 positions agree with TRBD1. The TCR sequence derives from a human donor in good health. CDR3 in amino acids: CASSTTGVYGYTF. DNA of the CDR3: TGTGCCAGCAGCACTACAGGGGTCTATGGCTACACCTTC.